This TCR beta chain was identified during a study of metastatic and nonmetastatic thyroid tumors. Study-wide results and caveats: Significantly higher TCR beta diversity was reportedly seen in malignant thyroid tumors than benign nodules, in blood and tumor.

In the case of this clone: As yet, its antigen is unknown. This may be a read error, as it is one base from a much larger clone.

The germline CDR1 and CDR2 sequences are LGHDT and YNNKEL (reference sequence). The length of the CDR3 is 13 residues. TCRdb reanalyzed the PCR reads via MiXCR. In the table there are tens of thousands of clones, about an eighth of which are singletons. Not a single patient had been given any form of treatment at any point before undergoing thyroid surgery. The rearrangement uses TRBV3-1 and TRBJ1-1; D unclear. Sample: tumor tissue. The sequence was obtained from a female donor with papillary thyroid cancer or a benign thyroid nodule (not recorded which). Some clones in this sample may be carry-over from other donors' samples. For the CDR3, the DNA is TGTGCCAACAGCCCCACCCAGAACACTGAAGCTTTCTTT. Protein sequence: CANSPTQNTEAFF.